One and the same sample provided the 18 T cell receptor beta chains below, sequenced in a study of T cells in Graves' hyperthyroidism and ophthalmopathy. Researchers took RNA transcripts and amplified the TCR beta CDR3 regions from them. HTBI primers were the set used in a first-round RT-PCR of the TCR CDR3. MiXCR was run by TCRdb on the multiplex PCR reads, yielding one entry per CDR3 protein. The table shows hundreds of thousands of distinct CDR3 sequences, with 12% to 15% occurring only once. Input material: blood. The receptor set was obtained from a woman under 30 with Graves' hyperthyroidism.

The table lists this clonotype with many counts. The chain carries TRBV7-2 and TRBJ2-1; no clear D gene. Looked up from germline, CDR1 is SGHTA and CDR2 is FQGNSA. The CDR3 is 15 amino acids. V shed 3 bases and J shed 8 bases, with 17 bases lying between them. CDR3 bases: TGTGCCAGCAGCTTCCCTACGATAATAAGCGATGAGCAGTTCTTC. Its protein product is CASSFPTIISDEQFF.

For this clonotype: This may be a read error: a much more frequent sequence differs by one nucleotide. The chain recombines TRBV11-2 with TRBJ2-3; TRBD1 or TRBD2 may be the D gene (5 bases each). V gave up 3 bases and J gave up 6 bases, with 13 bases separating them. CDR1 and CDR2 (germline): SGHAT, FQNNGV. CDR3 size: 14 residues. CDR3 protein: CASSLGTPADTQYF. DNA of the CDR3: TGTGCCAGCAGCTTGGGGACCCCCGCGGATACGCAGTATTTT.

In regard to this clonotype: With a much larger clone just one base away, this may be a read error. The chain is built from TRBV29-1 and TRBJ2-6; D possibly corresponds to TRBD2 (6 bases). The CDR3 consists of 15 residues. V shed 6 bases and J shed 0 bases, with 12 bases lying between them. Germline CDR1 SQVTM, CDR2 ANQGSEA. CDR3 sequence: CSVPGAPSGANVLTF. As DNA, the CDR3 is TGCAGCGTCCCGGGAGCCCCCTCTGGGGCCAACGTCCTGACTTTC.

In this sample, this clonotype turned up many times. Written as DNA, the CDR3 is TGTGCCAGCAGCTTAGGCCTAAAGAGGAGCGTGGCTCGCCGGCAGTACTTC. Translated: CASSLGLKRSVARRQYF. The chain couples TRBV13 to TRBJ2-7; D gene ambiguous. Trimming cost V 0 bases and J 9 bases, with 24 bases left between them. Germline V gene lookup returns CDR1 PRHDT and CDR2 FYEKMQ (reference sequence). There are 17 residues in the CDR3. Full variable domain (remainder filled in from reference TRBV13 and TRBJ2-7): AAGVIQSPRHLIKEKRETATLKCYPIPRHDTVYWYQQGPGQDPQFLISFYEKMQSDKGSIPDRFSAQQFSDYHSELNMSSLELGDSALYFCASSLGLKRSVARRQYFGPGTRLTVT.

Concerning this clonotype: Since a much larger clone is just one base distant, this may be a read error. This sequence joins TRBV7-8 and TRBJ2-1; 8 positions agree with TRBD1. Gene TRBJ2-7 matches the end of the DNA better, so the J call may be wrong. The CDR3 sequence is 14 residues long. CDR1 is SGHVS, CDR2 FQNEAQ, per germline. In nucleotides, the CDR3 is TGTGCCAGCAGCTCACTCAGGGGGCACAATGAGCAGTACTTC. This encodes CASSSLRGHNEQYF.

The chain is built from TRBV19 and TRBJ1-1; no definite D call. This CDR3 contains 13 residues. Trimming removed 6 bases at V and 3 bases at J, with 11 bases between. The germline V gene encodes CDR1 LNHDA and CDR2 SQIVND (reference sequence). In DNA, the CDR3 is TGTGCCAGTAGGTCGACGAGGGACACTGAAGCTTTCTTT. This gives the protein CASRSTRDTEAFF. The full variable domain, rest sourced from reference TRBV19 and TRBJ1-1, is DGGITQSPKYLFRKEGQNVTLSCEQNLNHDAMYWYRQDPGQGLRLIYYSQIVNDFQKGDIAEGYSVSREKKESFPLTVTSAQKNPTAFYLCASRSTRDTEAFFGQGTRLTVV.

This clonotype appeared many times. The chain employs TRBV30 and TRBJ2-2; TRBD1 or TRBD2 may be the D gene (6 bases each). Looked up from germline, CDR1 is GTSNPN and CDR2 is SVGIG (reference sequence). The CDR3 sequence is 15 residues long. Trimming removed 2 bases at V and 4 bases at J, with 14 bases between. The CDR3 protein is CAWSRGVTLTGELFF. The CDR3, as DNA: TGTGCCTGGAGTAGGGGGGTGACCCTCACCGGGGAGCTGTTTTTT.

The chain uses TRBV27 and TRBJ2-7; 8 bases agree with TRBD2. The CDR3 contains 14 residues. V was clipped by 4 bases and J by 5 bases; unmatched bases: 7. CDR1 is MNHEY, CDR2 SMNVEV, per germline (reference sequence). In DNA form, the CDR3 reads TGTGCCAGCAGTTCACTTCTAGCGGGCGACGAGCAGTACTTC. Residues: CASSSLLAGDEQYF.

The table lists this clonotype with many counts. The gene calls are TRBV13 and TRBJ2-7; 7 positions agree with TRBD1. Germline CDR1 and CDR2: PRHDT and FYEKMQ (reference sequence). This CDR3 contains 13 residues. With V trimmed by 5 bases and J by 3 bases, 4 bases remained unmatched. In nucleotides, the CDR3 is TGTGCCAGCAGCCGAAACAGGGGCTACGAGCAGTACTTC. It yields the protein CASSRNRGYEQYF.

In the case of this clonotype: A much larger clone differs by one base, so this may be a read error. The chain joins TRBV30 to TRBJ2-3; 10 bases fit TRBD2. CDR3 size: 15 residues. The ends lost 1 base at V and 1 base at J; junction bases unmatched: 2. Germline V gene data show CDR1 as GTSNPN and CDR2 as SVGIG (reference sequence). The CDR3 is CAWSDLAGGTDTQYF. CDR3 in DNA: TGTGCCTGGAGTGACCTAGCGGGAGGCACAGATACGCAGTATTTT.

The table lists this clonotype with a few counts. The gene calls are TRBV10-3 and TRBJ2-1, with 10 bases identical to TRBD2. From germline, CDR1 is ENHRY and CDR2 SYGVKD. The CDR3 covers 14 residues. V dropped 10 bases and J dropped 0; count of bases not matched to a gene: 3. Written as DNA, the CDR3 is TGTGCCACACTAGCGGGAAGCTCCTACAATGAGCAGTTCTTC. This codes for CATLAGSSYNEQFF.

This clonotype was observed a few times. The chain is built from TRBV9 and TRBJ2-5; 9 positions agree with TRBD1. Germline CDR1 reads SGDLS; CDR2 reads YYNGEE. V dropped 3 bases and J dropped 4; count of bases not matched to a gene: 7. CDR3 length: 15 amino acids. CDR3 amino acids: CASSEEGTGLETQYF. CDR3 nucleotide sequence: TGTGCCAGCAGCGAAGAGGGGACAGGGCTAGAGACCCAGTACTTC.

The chain is built from TRBV14 and TRBJ2-1; D gene uncertain. The CDR3 is 15 residues long. CDR1 is SGHDN and CDR2 is FVKESK in the germline V gene. V shed 1 base and J shed 2 bases, with 9 bases lying between them. The CDR3: CASSQGIIPYNEQFF. DNA of the CDR3: TGTGCCAGCAGCCAAGGTATTATCCCCTACAATGAGCAGTTCTTC.

This clonotype was seen repeatedly, ten times or more. The chain joins TRBV4-1 to TRBJ2-7, with 11 bases identical to TRBD2. Trimming at V came to 5 bases and at J to 6 bases, leaving 6 bases not matched to a gene. This CDR3 contains 14 residues. Germline-derived CDR1 and CDR2 are MGHRA and YSYEKL. CDR3 DNA sequence: TGCGCCAGCAGCGCCCTCGGGACTAGCGGCGAGCAGTACTTC. The encoded protein is CASSALGTSGEQYF.

A single count supports this clonotype. The rearrangement links TRBV25-1 to TRBJ1-4, with 7 bases that match TRBD1. The junction had 6 bases not matched to a gene; V was cut back by 4 bases and J by 13 bases. Germline V CDR1 and CDR2: MGHDK, SYGVNS. This CDR3 has 12 residues. In DNA, the CDR3 is TGTGCCAGCAGTGGCTCGACAGGGAGACTGTTTTTT. This gives the protein CASSGSTGRLFF.

A single count supports this clonotype. Its ends do not fully match the called genes, so a read error is possible. The V gene is TRBV14, the J gene TRBJ2-4, with 7 bases lining up with TRBD2. Germline V CDR1 and CDR2: SGHDN, FVKESK. The CDR3 runs to 16 residues. The CDR3 reads CASSQGLALAKDIQYF. DNA for the CDR3: TGTGCCAGCAGCCAAGGACTAGCTTTGGCCAAAGACATTCAGTACTTC.

V and J are TRBV10-3 and TRBJ2-2; TRBD2 aligns across 9 bases. The germline V gene encodes CDR1 ENHRY and CDR2 SYGVKD. CDR3 size: 16 residues. V dropped 10 bases and J dropped 2; count of bases not matched to a gene: 11. The chain's CDR3 is CASSLGLARNTGELFF. CDR3 DNA: TGTGCCAGCAGCTTAGGACTAGCGAGAAACACCGGGGAGCTGTTTTTT.

A few counts support this clonotype. The chain uses TRBV27 and TRBJ2-3; 12 nucleotides align to TRBD2. The V gene's germline CDR1 is MNHEY and CDR2 SMNVEV (reference sequence). The CDR3 contains 12 residues. CDR3 sequence (DNA): TGTGGACTAGCGGGAGTTCAGGATACGCAGTATTTT. It translates to CGLAGVQDTQYF.